Only a few counts were recorded for the clone carrying this T cell receptor beta chain. No antigen is known for it. This sample is part of a study of PD-1 blockade in classical Hodgkin lymphoma. Study details: Nivolumab was administered to patients intravenously at 3 mg/kg every 2 weeks.

Generated by immunoSEQ multiplex PCR, the TCRdb table keeps only in-frame clones and is missing some. The profile shows 15,000 to 20,000 clones, roughly three quarters of them singletons. This CDR3 has 15 amino acids. Germline V gene data show CDR1 as SGHAT and CDR2 as FQNNGV. Germline trimming cut 5 bases from V and 4 bases from J; bases unmatched to any gene: 4. Time point: cycle 4 day 1 (C4D1), after 5 to 7 weeks of nivolumab. Relapse after autologous stem cell transplantation occurred in every patient, and brentuximab vedotin exposure varied. Findings of the study overall: Relative to healthy donors, newly diagnosed patients reportedly had lower baseline TCR diversity, which was reported as lower still in relapsed/refractory patients.

The chain links TRBV11-2 to TRBJ2-2, with TRBD2 identical over 10 bases. Material: peripheral blood mononuclear cells (PBMCs), obtained before the fourth cycle of nivolumab. The TCR sequence derives from a human donor with classical Hodgkin lymphoma. The CDR3 nucleotides are TGTGCCAGCAGCCCTAGCGGGAGTAGCACCGGGGAGCTGTTTTTT. The encoded protein is CASSPSGSSTGELFF. The variable domain in full, completed from reference TRBV11-2 and TRBJ2-2, reads EAGVAQSPRYKIIEKRQSVAFWCNPISGHATLYWYQQILGQGPKLLIQFQNNGVVDDSQLPKDRFSAERLKGVDSTLKIQPAKLEDSAVYLCASSPSGSSTGELFFGEGSRLTVL.